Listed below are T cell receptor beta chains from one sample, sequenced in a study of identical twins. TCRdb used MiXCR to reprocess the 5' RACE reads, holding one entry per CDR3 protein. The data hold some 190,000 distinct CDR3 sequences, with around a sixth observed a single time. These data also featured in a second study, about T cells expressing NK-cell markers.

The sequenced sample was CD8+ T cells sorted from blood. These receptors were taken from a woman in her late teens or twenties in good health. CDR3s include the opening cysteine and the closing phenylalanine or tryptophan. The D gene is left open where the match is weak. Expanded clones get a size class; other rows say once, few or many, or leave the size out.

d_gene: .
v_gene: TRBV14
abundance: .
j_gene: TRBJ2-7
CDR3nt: TGTGCCAGCAGCCAAGATAATGAGGGCAGCTCCTACGAGCAGTACTTC
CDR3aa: CASSQDNEGSSYEQYF

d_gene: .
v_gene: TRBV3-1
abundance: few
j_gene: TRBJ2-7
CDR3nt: TGTGCCAGCAGCCAAGAGGTAGGCAGCTACGAGCAGTACTTC
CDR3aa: CASSQEVGSYEQYF

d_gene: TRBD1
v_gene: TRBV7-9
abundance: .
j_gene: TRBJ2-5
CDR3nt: TGTGCCAGCAGCTTAGCACAGGGGATAAAAGAGACCCAGTACTTC
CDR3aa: CASSLAQGIKETQYF

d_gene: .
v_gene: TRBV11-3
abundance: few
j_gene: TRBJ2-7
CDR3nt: TGTGCCAGCAGCCTCGCCCCAGCATCAGTAGGCGAGCAGTACTTC
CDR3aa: CASSLAPASVGEQYF

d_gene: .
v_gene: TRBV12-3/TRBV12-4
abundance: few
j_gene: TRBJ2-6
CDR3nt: TGTGCCAGCAGTTTCTTCCTTCTGGGATCTGGGGCCAACGTCCTGACTTTC
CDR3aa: CASSFFLLGSGANVLTF

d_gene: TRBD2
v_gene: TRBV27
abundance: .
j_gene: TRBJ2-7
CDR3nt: TGTGCCAGCAGTTCAACTCCGGGACTAGCGGGAGGGCCGGTCGACGAGCAGTACTTC
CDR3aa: CASSSTPGLAGGPVDEQYF

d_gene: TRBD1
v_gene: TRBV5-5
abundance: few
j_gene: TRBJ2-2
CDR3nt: TGTGCCAGCAGCTTGGGACAGGGGATGACCGGGGAGCTGTTTTTT
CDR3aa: CASSLGQGMTGELFF

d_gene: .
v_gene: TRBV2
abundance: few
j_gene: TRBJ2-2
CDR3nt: TGTGCCAGCAAATCCGAAACCGGGGAGCTGTTTTTT
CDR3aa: CASKSETGELFF

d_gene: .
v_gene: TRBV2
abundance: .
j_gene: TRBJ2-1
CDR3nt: TGTGCCAGCAGTGTGGGTCGCCGCAATGAGCAGTTCTTC
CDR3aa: CASSVGRRNEQFF

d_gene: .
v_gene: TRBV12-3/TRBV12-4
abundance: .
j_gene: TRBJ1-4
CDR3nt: TGTGCCAGCCGGATGGGGGGGGGAAAACTGTTTTTT
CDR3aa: CASRMGGGKLFF

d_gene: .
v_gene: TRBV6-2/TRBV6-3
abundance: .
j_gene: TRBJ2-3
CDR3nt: TGTGCCAGCAGTTACTCCGGGACTTACACAGATACGCAGTATTTT
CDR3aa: CASSYSGTYTDTQYF

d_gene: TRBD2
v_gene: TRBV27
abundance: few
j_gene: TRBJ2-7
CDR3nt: TGTGCCAGCAGTTTCCAACCACTAGCGGGAGACAACGAGCAGTACTTC
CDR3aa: CASSFQPLAGDNEQYF